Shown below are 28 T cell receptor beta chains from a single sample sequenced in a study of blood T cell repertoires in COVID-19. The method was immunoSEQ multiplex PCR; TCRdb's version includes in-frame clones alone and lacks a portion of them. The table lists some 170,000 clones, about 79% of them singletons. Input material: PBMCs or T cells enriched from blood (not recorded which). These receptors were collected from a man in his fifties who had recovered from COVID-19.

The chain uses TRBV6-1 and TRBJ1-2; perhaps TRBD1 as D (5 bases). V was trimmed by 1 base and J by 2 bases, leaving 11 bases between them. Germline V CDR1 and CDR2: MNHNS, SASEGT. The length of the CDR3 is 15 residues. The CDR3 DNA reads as TGTGCCAGCAGTGAAGGATGGGGCAGCAACTATGGCTACACCTTC. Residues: CASSEGWGSNYGYTF.

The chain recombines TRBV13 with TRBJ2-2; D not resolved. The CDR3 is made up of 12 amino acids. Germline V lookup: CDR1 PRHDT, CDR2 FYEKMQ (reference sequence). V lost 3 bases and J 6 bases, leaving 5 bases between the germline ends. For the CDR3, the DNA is TGTGCCAGCAGCTTTTATCCCGGGGAGCTGTTTTTT. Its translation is CASSFYPGELFF.

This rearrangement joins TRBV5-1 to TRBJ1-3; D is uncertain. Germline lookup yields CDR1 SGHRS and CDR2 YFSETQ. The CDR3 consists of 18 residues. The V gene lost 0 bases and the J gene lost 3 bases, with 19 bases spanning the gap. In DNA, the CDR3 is TGCGCCAGCAGCTTGGTTTCTATTGGGGAGAGTTTTGGAAACACCATATATTTT. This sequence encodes CASSLVSIGESFGNTIYF.

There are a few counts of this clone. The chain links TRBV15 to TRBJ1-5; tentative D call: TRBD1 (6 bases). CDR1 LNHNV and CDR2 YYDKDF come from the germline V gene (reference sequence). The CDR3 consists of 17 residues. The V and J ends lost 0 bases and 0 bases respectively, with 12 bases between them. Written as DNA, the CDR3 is TGTGCCACCAGCAGAGATTACGGGACAAATAGCAATCAGCCCCAGCATTTT. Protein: CATSRDYGTNSNQPQHF.

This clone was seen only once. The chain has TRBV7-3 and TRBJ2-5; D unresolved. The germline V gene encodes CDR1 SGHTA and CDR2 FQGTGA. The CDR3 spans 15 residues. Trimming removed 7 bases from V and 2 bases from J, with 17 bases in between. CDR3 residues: CASTKSGSVQETQYF. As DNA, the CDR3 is TGTGCCAGCACCAAATCCGGGTCAGTACAAGAGACCCAGTACTTC.

CDR3 region: CASSVLGDRDDNGYTF. CDR3 DNA sequence: TGTGCCAGCAGTGTTTTAGGGGACAGGGATGATAATGGCTACACCTTC. The chain combines TRBV6-6 with TRBJ1-2; 9 bases match TRBD1. Germline CDR1 is MNHNY and CDR2 is SVGAGI (reference sequence). This CDR3 is 16 amino acids long. J lost 6 bases, V lost 5 bases, and 13 bases had no gene match.

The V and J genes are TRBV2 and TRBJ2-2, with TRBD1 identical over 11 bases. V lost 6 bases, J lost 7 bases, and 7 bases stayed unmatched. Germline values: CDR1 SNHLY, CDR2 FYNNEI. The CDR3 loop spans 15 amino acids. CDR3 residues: CASRVDRGQGGELFF. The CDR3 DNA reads TGTGCCAGCAGGGTGGACAGGGGGCAGGGCGGGGAGCTGTTTTTT.

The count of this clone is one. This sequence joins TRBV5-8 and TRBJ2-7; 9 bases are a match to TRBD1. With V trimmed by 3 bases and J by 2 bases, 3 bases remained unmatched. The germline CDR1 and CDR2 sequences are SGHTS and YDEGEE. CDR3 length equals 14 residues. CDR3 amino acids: CASSYGQGTYEQYF. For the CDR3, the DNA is TGTGCCAGCAGCTACGGACAGGGGACCTACGAGCAGTACTTC.

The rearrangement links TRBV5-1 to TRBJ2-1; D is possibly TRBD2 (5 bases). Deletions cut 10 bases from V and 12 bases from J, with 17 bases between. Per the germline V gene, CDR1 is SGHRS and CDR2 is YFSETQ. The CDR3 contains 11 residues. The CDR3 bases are TGCGCCTCCGGGGTCGGGTCGGGGCAGTTCTTC. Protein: CASGVGSGQFF.

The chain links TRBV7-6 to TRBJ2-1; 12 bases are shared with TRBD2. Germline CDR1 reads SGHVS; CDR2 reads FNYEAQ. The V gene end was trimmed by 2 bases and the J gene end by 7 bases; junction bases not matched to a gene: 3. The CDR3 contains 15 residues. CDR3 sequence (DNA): TGTGCCAGCAGCTTACTAGCGGGGGGGCCTAATGAGCAGTTCTTC. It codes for CASSLLAGGPNEQFF. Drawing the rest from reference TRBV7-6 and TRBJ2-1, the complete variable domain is GAGVSQSPRYKVTKRGQDVALRCDPISGHVSLYWYRQALGQGPEFLTYFNYEAQQDKSGLPNDRFSAERPEGSISTLTIQRTEQRDSAMYRCASSLLAGGPNEQFFGPGTRLTVL.

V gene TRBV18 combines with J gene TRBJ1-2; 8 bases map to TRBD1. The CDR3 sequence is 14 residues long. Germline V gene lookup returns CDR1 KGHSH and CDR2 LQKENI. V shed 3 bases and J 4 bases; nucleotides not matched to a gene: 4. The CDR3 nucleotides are TGTGCCAGCTCACCTGCGGACAGGGCCTATGGCTACACCTTC. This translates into CASSPADRAYGYTF.

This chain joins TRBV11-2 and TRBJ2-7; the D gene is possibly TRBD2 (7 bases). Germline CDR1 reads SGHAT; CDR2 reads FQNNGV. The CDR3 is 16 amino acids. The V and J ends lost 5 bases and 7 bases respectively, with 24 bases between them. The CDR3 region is CASSETLGGGTPEQYF. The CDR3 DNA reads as TGTGCCAGCAGCGAGACCCTGGGAGGGGGGACTCCTGAGCAGTACTTC.

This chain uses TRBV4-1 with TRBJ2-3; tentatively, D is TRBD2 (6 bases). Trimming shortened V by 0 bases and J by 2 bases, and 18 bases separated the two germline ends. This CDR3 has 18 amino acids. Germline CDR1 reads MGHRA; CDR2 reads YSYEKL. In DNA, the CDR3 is TGCGCCAGCAGCCAAGAAACTAGCAGATTGGGCTCCACAGATACGCAGTATTTT. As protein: CASSQETSRLGSTDTQYF.

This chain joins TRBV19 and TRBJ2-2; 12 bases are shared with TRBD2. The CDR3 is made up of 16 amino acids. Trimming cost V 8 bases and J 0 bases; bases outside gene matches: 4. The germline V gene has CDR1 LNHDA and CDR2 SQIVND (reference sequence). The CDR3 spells CASRPSGGANTGELFF. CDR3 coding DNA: TGTGCCAGTCGGCCTAGCGGGGGGGCGAACACCGGGGAGCTGTTTTTT.

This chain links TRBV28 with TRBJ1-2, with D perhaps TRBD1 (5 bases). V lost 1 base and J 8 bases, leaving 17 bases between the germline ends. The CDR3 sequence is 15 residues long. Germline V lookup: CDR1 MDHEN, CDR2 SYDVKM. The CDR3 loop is CASSLLGGMVQGYTF. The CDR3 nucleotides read TGTGCCAGCAGTTTATTGGGGGGGATGGTCCAAGGCTACACCTTC.

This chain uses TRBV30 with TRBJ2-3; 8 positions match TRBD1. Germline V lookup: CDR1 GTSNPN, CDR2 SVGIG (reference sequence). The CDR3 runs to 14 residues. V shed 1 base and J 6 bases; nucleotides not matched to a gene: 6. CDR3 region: CAWSAGGALDTQYF. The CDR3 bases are TGTGCCTGGAGTGCAGGGGGCGCTCTGGATACGCAGTATTTT.

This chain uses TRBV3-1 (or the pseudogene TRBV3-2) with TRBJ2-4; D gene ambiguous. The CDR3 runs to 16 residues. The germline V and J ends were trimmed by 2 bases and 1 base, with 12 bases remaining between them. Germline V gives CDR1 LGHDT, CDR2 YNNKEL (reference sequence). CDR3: CASSQKHHGAKNIQYF. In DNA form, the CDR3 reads TGTGCCAGCAGCCAAAAACATCACGGGGCCAAAAACATTCAGTACTTC.

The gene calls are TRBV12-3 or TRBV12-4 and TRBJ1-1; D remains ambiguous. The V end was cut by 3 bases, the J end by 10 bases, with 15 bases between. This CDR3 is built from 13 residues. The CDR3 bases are TGTGCCAGCAGTTTGGTGAGAGAGGGTGCAGCTTTCTTT. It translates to CASSLVREGAAFF.

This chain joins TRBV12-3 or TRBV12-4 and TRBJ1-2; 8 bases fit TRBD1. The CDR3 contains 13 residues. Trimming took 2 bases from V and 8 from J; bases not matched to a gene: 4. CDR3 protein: CASSLSGQDGYTF. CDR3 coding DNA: TGTGCCAGCAGTTTATCGGGACAGGACGGCTACACCTTC.

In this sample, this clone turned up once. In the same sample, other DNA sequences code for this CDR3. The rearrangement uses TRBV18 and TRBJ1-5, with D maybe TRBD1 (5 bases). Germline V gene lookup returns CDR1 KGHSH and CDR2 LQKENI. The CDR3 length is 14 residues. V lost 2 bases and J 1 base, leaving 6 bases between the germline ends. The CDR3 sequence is CASSPAGSNQPQHF. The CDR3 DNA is TGTGCCAGCTCACCAGCAGGGAGCAATCAGCCCCAGCATTTT. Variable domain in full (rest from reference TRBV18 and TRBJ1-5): NAGVMQNPRHLVRRRGQEARLRCSPMKGHSHVYWYRQLPEEGLKFMVYLQKENIIDESGMPKERFSAEFPKEGPSILRIQQVVRGDSAAYFCASSPAGSNQPQHFGDGTRLSIL.

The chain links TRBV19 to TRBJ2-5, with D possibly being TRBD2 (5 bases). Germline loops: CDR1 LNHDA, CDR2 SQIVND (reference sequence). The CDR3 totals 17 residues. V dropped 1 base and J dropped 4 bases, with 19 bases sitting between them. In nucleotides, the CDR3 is TGTGCCAGTAGTATAGCGGGGTGGGCAGGAAAATCAGAGACCCAGTACTTC. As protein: CASSIAGWAGKSETQYF.

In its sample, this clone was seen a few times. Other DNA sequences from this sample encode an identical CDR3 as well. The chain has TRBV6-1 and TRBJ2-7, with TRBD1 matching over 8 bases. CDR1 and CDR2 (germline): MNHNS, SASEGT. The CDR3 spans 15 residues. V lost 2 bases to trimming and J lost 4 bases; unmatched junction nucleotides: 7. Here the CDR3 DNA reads TGTGCCAGCAGTGAAAAGGACAGGGTCGAATACGAGCAGTACTTC. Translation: CASSEKDRVEYEQYF.

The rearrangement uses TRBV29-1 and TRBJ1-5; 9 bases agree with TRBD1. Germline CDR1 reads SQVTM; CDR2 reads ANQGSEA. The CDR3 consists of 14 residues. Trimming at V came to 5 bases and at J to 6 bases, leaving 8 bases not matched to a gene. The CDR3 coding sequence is TGCAGCGTTTCAACGGGGACAGGGACTCAGCCCCAGCATTTT. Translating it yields CSVSTGTGTQPQHF.

CDR3 bases: TGTGCCAGCAGTGACCGGGACAGTAACACTGAAGCTTTCTTT. Encoded protein: CASSDRDSNTEAFF. The chain combines TRBV6-4 with TRBJ1-1, with 7 positions matching TRBD1. V shed 2 bases and J 2 bases; nucleotides not matched to a gene: 2. The CDR3 length is 14 residues. Germline V CDR1 and CDR2: MRHNA, SNTAGT.

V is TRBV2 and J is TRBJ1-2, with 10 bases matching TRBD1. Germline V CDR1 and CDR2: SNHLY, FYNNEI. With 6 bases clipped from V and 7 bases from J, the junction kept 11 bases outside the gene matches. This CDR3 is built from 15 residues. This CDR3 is CASRFLTRTGGGYTF. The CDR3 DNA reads TGTGCCAGCAGATTCCTGACAAGGACAGGGGGTGGCTACACCTTC. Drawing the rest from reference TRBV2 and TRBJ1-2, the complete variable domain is EPEVTQTPSHQVTQMGQEVILRCVPISNHLYFYWYRQILGQKVEFLVSFYNNEISEKSEIFDDQFSVERPDGSNFTLKIRSTKLEDSAMYFCASRFLTRTGGGYTFGSGTRLTVV.

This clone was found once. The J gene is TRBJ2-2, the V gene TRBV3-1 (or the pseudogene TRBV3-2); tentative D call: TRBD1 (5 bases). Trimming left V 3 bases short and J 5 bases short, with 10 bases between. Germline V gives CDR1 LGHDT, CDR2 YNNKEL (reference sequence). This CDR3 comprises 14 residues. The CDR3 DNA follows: TGTGCCAGCAGCCACCCGAAGGGGACCGGGGAGCTGTTTTTT. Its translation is CASSHPKGTGELFF.

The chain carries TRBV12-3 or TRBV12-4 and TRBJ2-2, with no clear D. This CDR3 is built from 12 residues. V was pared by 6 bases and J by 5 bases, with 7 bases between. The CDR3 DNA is TGTGCCAGCAGGTTCCATACCGGGGAGCTGTTTTTT. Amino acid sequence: CASRFHTGELFF.

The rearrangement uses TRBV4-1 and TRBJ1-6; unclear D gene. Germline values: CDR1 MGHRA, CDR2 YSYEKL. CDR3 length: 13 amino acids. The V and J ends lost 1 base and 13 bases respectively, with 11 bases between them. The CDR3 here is CASSQVASGPLHF. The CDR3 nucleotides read TGCGCCAGCAGCCAAGTTGCATCGGGGCCCCTCCACTTT.